A selection of T cell receptor beta chains follows, all from one sample in a study of T cells in Graves' hyperthyroidism and ophthalmopathy. MiXCR was run by TCRdb on the multiplex PCR reads, yielding one entry per CDR3 protein. Here the sample spans some 560,000 distinct CDR3 sequences, 15% to 17% being singletons. Sequenced: blood. The receptors here all came from a woman aged 25 to 39 with Graves' hyperthyroidism. Both conserved end residues are part of each CDR3. Fields, in order: clone size, V gene, J gene, CDR3 protein. Expanded clones get a size class; other rows say once, few or many, or leave the size out.

size: many; V: TRBV6-1; J: TRBJ2-2; CDR3: CASTGGRSTGELFF
size: .; V: TRBV6-5; J: TRBJ2-7; CDR3: CASSYLDRGGDEQYF
size: few; V: TRBV5-1; J: TRBJ2-7; CDR3: CASSLSQGFYEQYF
size: many; V: TRBV29-1; J: TRBJ2-5; CDR3: CSVRRDKETQYF
size: many; V: TRBV7-2; J: TRBJ2-1; CDR3: CASSMGLAASNEQFF
size: .; V: TRBV5-1; J: TRBJ2-3; CDR3: CASSPPVGDTQYF
size: many; V: TRBV7-2; J: TRBJ1-2; CDR3: CASSRSQGDYGYTF
size: many; V: TRBV9; J: TRBJ1-6; CDR3: CASSLGQNSPLHF
size: .; V: TRBV20-1; J: TRBJ1-5; CDR3: CSARVGFGNQPQHF
size: many; V: TRBV28; J: TRBJ1-1; CDR3: CATRGRVRPWDTEAFF
size: .; V: TRBV11-1; J: TRBJ2-2; CDR3: CASSFKWFANTGELFF
size: .; V: TRBV19; J: TRBJ2-1; CDR3: CASRSTGDNEQFF
size: .; V: TRBV30; J: TRBJ2-3; CDR3: CAWSGAVSTDTQYF
size: few; V: TRBV27; J: TRBJ2-1; CDR3: CASRVPGHYNEQFF
size: .; V: TRBV27; J: TRBJ1-1; CDR3: CASRSLSMNTGAFF
size: many; V: TRBV7-9; J: TRBJ1-1; CDR3: CASSPDRWTEAFF
size: many; V: TRBV20-1; J: TRBJ2-7; CDR3: CSAKQSGRDSYEQYF
size: few; V: TRBV13; J: TRBJ2-2; CDR3: CASSPPALGGTGELFF
size: .; V: TRBV15; J: TRBJ2-1; CDR3: CATSRETFSSYNEQFF
size: few; V: TRBV6-1; J: TRBJ1-1; CDR3: CASSEVDNTEAFF
size: many; V: TRBV30; J: TRBJ2-3; CDR3: CAWRWGGGTDTQYF
size: few; V: TRBV27; J: TRBJ2-7; CDR3: CASSSIGSYEQYF
size: many; V: TRBV12-3/TRBV12-4; J: TRBJ2-1; CDR3: CASRAGTGNHEQFF
size: .; V: TRBV19; J: TRBJ2-1; CDR3: CASSKVGYNEQFF
size: many; V: TRBV2; J: TRBJ2-1; CDR3: CASSDGGYNEQFF
size: many; V: TRBV7-3; J: TRBJ2-2; CDR3: CASSFRGQGTGELFF
size: many; V: TRBV2; J: TRBJ2-7; CDR3: CASSGTTQTYEQYF